What follows are 32 T cell receptor beta chains derived from one specimen sequenced in a study of OX40 agonist ivuxolimab in advanced cancers. Sequenced by immunoSEQ multiplex PCR; TCRdb stores in-frame clones only, minus some. This repertoire shows about 16,000 clones, 75% to 95% found once; its top ten account for 29%. Sequences were derived from CD4+ or CD8+ T cells sorted from blood, sampled in a trial of the OX40 agonist ivuxolimab. These receptors came from an adult with an advanced solid tumor such as melanoma, head and neck, liver or kidney cancer.

This chain uses TRBV27 with TRBJ2-1; 9 bases agree with TRBD2. Germline values: CDR1 MNHEY, CDR2 SMNVEV (reference sequence). V shed 6 bases, J shed 6 bases, and the junction held 9 bases outside the gene matches. This CDR3 is built from 15 residues. This CDR3 is CASSPLAGLGNEQFF. DNA for the CDR3: TGTGCCAGCAGCCCACTAGCGGGTTTGGGCAATGAGCAGTTCTTC.

The V call is TRBV6-6, the J call TRBJ2-3, with 8 nucleotides matching TRBD2. Per the germline V gene, CDR1 is MNHNY and CDR2 is SVGAGI (reference sequence). Losses at the gene ends were 6 bases for V and 2 bases for J; bases not matched to a gene: 10. This CDR3 contains 16 residues. The CDR3 sequence is CASRTVRGGFTDTQYF. DNA of the CDR3: TGTGCCAGCAGAACCGTCCGGGGGGGTTTCACAGATACGCAGTATTTT.

This chain connects TRBV7-9 to TRBJ2-1; TRBD1 matches 7 bases. CDR3 length equals 16 residues. The trim removed 2 bases at V and 6 bases at J, leaving 10 bases unmatched. Germline CDR1 and CDR2: SEHNR and FQNEAQ (reference sequence). CDR3 in amino acids: CASSLTPGQAGNEQFF. The CDR3 nucleotides read TGTGCCAGCAGCTTAACCCCTGGACAGGCTGGCAATGAGCAGTTCTTC.

The V and J genes are TRBV2 and TRBJ2-7; D unresolved. Trimming took off 5 bases at V and 0 bases at J, with 2 bases between the two ends. CDR1 and CDR2 (germline): SNHLY, FYNNEI. This CDR3 has 11 residues. DNA of the CDR3: TGTGCCAGCAGTTCCTCCTACGAGCAGTACTTC. Its protein is CASSSSYEQYF.

This chain links TRBV9 with TRBJ2-7, with D possibly TRBD2 on 5 matching bases. In germline, CDR1 is SGDLS, CDR2 YYNGEE. The CDR3 has 15 residues. The ends were cut back, 2 bases at V and 4 bases at J, with 16 bases in the middle. The CDR3 loop is CASSVSSSLLYEQYF. The CDR3, as DNA: TGTGCCAGCAGCGTGTCTAGCAGCCTCCTATACGAGCAGTACTTC.

The chain recombines TRBV5-1 with TRBJ2-7; D is perhaps TRBD2 (6 bases). There are 16 residues in the CDR3. Germline V gene lookup returns CDR1 SGHRS and CDR2 YFSETQ. V shed 0 bases and J shed 0 bases, with 13 bases lying between them. CDR3 DNA: TGCGCCAGCAGCTTGGTCGGGACTCCCTACTCCTACGAGCAGTACTTC. Amino acids: CASSLVGTPYSYEQYF.

The CDR3 here is CASSFQSNVGYGYTF. The CDR3 bases are TGTGCCAGCAGTTTCCAGAGCAATGTGGGCTATGGCTACACCTTC. V and J are TRBV6-1 and TRBJ1-2; no definite D call. Germline CDR1 MNHNS, CDR2 SASEGT. With 5 bases removed from V and 4 bases from J, the gap between germline ends came to 17 bases. This CDR3 spans 15 amino acids.

This chain joins TRBV11-3 and TRBJ2-7, with D possibly matching TRBD2 (5 bases). With 5 bases removed from V and 6 bases from J, the gap between germline ends came to 14 bases. This CDR3 spans 13 amino acids. The germline gives CDR1 SGHNT, CDR2 YENEEA. This CDR3 reads CASSPEGLGEQYF. As DNA, the CDR3 is TGTGCCAGCAGCCCAGAGGGCCTGGGCGAGCAGTACTTC.

The chain is built from TRBV5-6 and TRBJ2-7; D not resolved. This CDR3 is 14 amino acids long. Germline CDR1 and CDR2: SGHDT and YYEEEE. Trimming cost V 2 bases and J 2 bases, with 11 bases left between them. CDR3 coding DNA: TGTGCCAGCAGCTTATCTCCGACGGCCTACGAGCAGTACTTC. This codes for CASSLSPTAYEQYF.

The rearrangement joins TRBV10-1 to TRBJ2-7; D is unresolved. Trimming pared 0 bases from V and 2 bases from J, leaving 8 bases between. Germline CDR1 reads WNHNN; CDR2 reads SYGVQD (reference sequence). The CDR3 covers 14 residues. CDR3 sequence (DNA): TGCGCCAGCAGTGAGTCGGCCAGCCCCTACGAGCAGTACTTC. Amino acid sequence: CASSESASPYEQYF.

This chain joins TRBV7-6 and TRBJ2-1; perhaps D is TRBD1 or TRBD2 (5 bases each). Germline V CDR1 and CDR2: SGHVS, FNYEAQ. V shed 5 bases and J shed 8 bases, with 16 bases lying between them. The CDR3 length is 14 residues. The CDR3 spells CASSGPRDRDEQFF. The DNA of the CDR3 is TGTGCCAGCAGCGGTCCCCGGGACCGGGATGAGCAGTTCTTC.

The rearrangement links TRBV5-5 to TRBJ1-3; no clear D. CDR3 size: 15 residues. In germline, CDR1 is SGHKS, CDR2 YYEKEE (reference sequence). Trimming pared 3 bases from V and 0 bases from J, leaving 10 bases between. CDR3 coding DNA: TGTGCCAGCAGCTCCGGCCTGGTCTCTGGAAACACCATATATTTT. It yields the protein CASSSGLVSGNTIYF.

The chain has TRBV10-1 and TRBJ2-3; the D is unclear. V was clipped by 6 bases and J by 5 bases, with 15 bases between them. The germline V gene encodes CDR1 WNHNN and CDR2 SYGVQD (reference sequence). This CDR3 has 14 residues. The CDR3 nucleotides are TGCGCCAGCAGCAACCAGATACCAGAAGATACGCAGTATTTT. Its translation is CASSNQIPEDTQYF.

In its sample, this clone was seen once. The chain has TRBV7-9 and TRBJ2-5; D uncertain. The CDR3 loop spans 15 amino acids. The V gene's germline CDR1 is SEHNR and CDR2 FQNEAQ (reference sequence). V was cut by 5 bases and J by 0 bases, with 13 bases left in between. The CDR3 loop is CASSQAPVDQETQYF. The CDR3 region has the DNA TGTGCCAGCAGCCAAGCCCCGGTGGACCAAGAGACCCAGTACTTC.

This clone was found once. The chain carries TRBV19 and TRBJ1-2, with D unresolved. CDR1 and CDR2 from the germline V gene are LNHDA and SQIVND (reference sequence). The CDR3 is 13 amino acids. Trimming shortened V by 3 bases and J by 4 bases, and 9 bases separated the two germline ends. CDR3 sequence: CASSMKEFYGYTF. The CDR3 DNA reads as TGTGCCAGTAGTATGAAGGAGTTCTATGGCTACACCTTC.

This chain joins TRBV10-2 and TRBJ2-1, with 8 bases that match TRBD2. The CDR3 is 14 residues long. Losses at the gene ends were 3 bases for V and 4 bases for J; bases not matched to a gene: 2. Germline V gives CDR1 WSHSY, CDR2 SAAADI. DNA for the CDR3: TGCGCCAGCAGTGAAGTAGCGGGATACAATGAGCAGTTCTTC. Protein product: CASSEVAGYNEQFF.

The J gene is TRBJ1-5, the V gene TRBV15; D is undetermined. The CDR3 runs 16 residues. Germline V gives CDR1 LNHNV, CDR2 YYDKDF (reference sequence). With 5 bases removed from V and 0 bases from J, the gap between germline ends came to 14 bases. The CDR3 is CATSPGGFYSNQPQHF. DNA for the CDR3: TGTGCCACCAGCCCAGGCGGGTTCTATAGCAATCAGCCCCAGCATTTT. Variable domain in full (rest from reference TRBV15 and TRBJ1-5): DAMVIQNPRYQVTQFGKPVTLSCSQTLNHNVMYWYQQKSSQAPKLLFHYYDKDFNNEADTPDNFQSRRPNTSFCFLDIRSPGLGDTAMYLCATSPGGFYSNQPQHFGDGTRLSIL.

J is TRBJ1-2 and V is TRBV7-9; D gene ambiguous. The CDR3 has 13 amino acids. Looked up from germline, CDR1 is SEHNR and CDR2 is FQNEAQ (reference sequence). V lost 2 bases and J 2 bases, leaving 6 bases between the germline ends. The chain's CDR3 is CASSLNQNYGYTF. The CDR3 DNA sequence: TGTGCCAGCAGCTTAAATCAAAACTATGGCTACACCTTC.

The chain has TRBV2 and TRBJ2-1; 7 nucleotides agree with TRBD1. V was pared by 0 bases and J by 3 bases, with 5 bases of the junction left unmatched. CDR1 SNHLY and CDR2 FYNNEI come from the germline V gene. CDR3 length: 16 residues. CDR3 bases: TGTGCCAGCAGTGAAGCGAACAGGGGCTTCTACAATGAGCAGTTCTTC. Translated, it gives CASSEANRGFYNEQFF. Looking up the rest from reference TRBV2 and TRBJ2-1 gives the full variable domain: EPEVTQTPSHQVTQMGQEVILRCVPISNHLYFYWYRQILGQKVEFLVSFYNNEISEKSEIFDDQFSVERPDGSNFTLKIRSTKLEDSAMYFCASSEANRGFYNEQFFGPGTRLTVL.

The J gene is TRBJ1-1, the V gene TRBV7-2, with D possibly matching TRBD1 (6 bases). This CDR3 is built from 16 residues. From germline, CDR1 is SGHTA and CDR2 FQGNSA. V dropped 5 bases and J dropped 0 bases, with 16 bases sitting between them. The CDR3 protein is CASSPMGAGVNTEAFF. The CDR3 bases are TGTGCCAGCAGCCCCATGGGGGCGGGGGTGAACACTGAAGCTTTCTTT.

CDR3 in amino acids: CASSLDRGRNQPQHF. The CDR3, as DNA: TGTGCCAGCAGCTTAGACAGGGGCCGCAATCAGCCCCAGCATTTT. The rearrangement uses TRBV7-2 and TRBJ1-5, with TRBD1 matching over 7 bases. From germline, CDR1 is SGHTA and CDR2 FQGNSA. V shed 1 base, J shed 2 bases, and the junction held 2 bases outside the gene matches. The CDR3 spans 15 residues.

The genes are TRBV15 and TRBJ1-6; tentative D call: TRBD1 (5 bases). CDR1 LNHNV and CDR2 YYDKDF come from the germline V gene (reference sequence). The CDR3 spans 19 residues. The ends were cut back, 1 base at V and 6 bases at J, with 22 bases in the middle. The CDR3 nucleotides are TGTGCCACCAGCAGAGGCCAGCCCCATGGAAGGGGTATTAATTCACCCCTCCACTTT. Residues: CATSRGQPHGRGINSPLHF. The whole variable domain, remainder taken from reference TRBV15 and TRBJ1-6, is DAMVIQNPRYQVTQFGKPVTLSCSQTLNHNVMYWYQQKSSQAPKLLFHYYDKDFNNEADTPDNFQSRRPNTSFCFLDIRSPGLGDTAMYLCATSRGQPHGRGINSPLHFGNGTRLTVT.

In this sample, this clone turned up once. This likely reflects a read error, since a far larger clone is one base away. The genes are TRBV5-3 and TRBJ2-1, with D unclear. TRBV5-3 is filed as an ORF, its function uncertain. V was cut by 8 bases and J by 7 bases, with 16 bases left in between. The CDR3 length is 13 residues. This CDR3 reads CASSQDFHNEQFF. CDR3 nucleotide sequence: TGTGCCAGCAGCCAAGATTTTCATAATGAGCAGTTCTTC.

This rearrangement joins TRBV27 to TRBJ1-1; no firm D call. This CDR3 has 17 amino acids. Germline values: CDR1 MNHEY, CDR2 SMNVEV (reference sequence). The V gene lost 4 bases and the J gene lost 0 bases, with 18 bases spanning the gap. The CDR3 region has the DNA TGTGCCAGCAGTTCAATAGGCGGGGTTGTTTTGAACACTGAAGCTTTCTTT. Translation gives CASSSIGGVVLNTEAFF.

V gene TRBV19 combines with J gene TRBJ2-3, with TRBD2 matching over 8 bases. The CDR3 extends over 16 amino acids. The J segment lost 0 bases and the V segment lost 6 bases, leaving 8 bases of the junction unmatched. In germline, CDR1 is LNHDA, CDR2 SQIVND (reference sequence). CDR3 coding DNA: TGTGCCAGTAGGCCAGCGGGAGCTTGGAGCACAGATACGCAGTATTTT. The encoded protein is CASRPAGAWSTDTQYF.

The J gene is TRBJ1-4, the V gene TRBV7-8; D possibly corresponds to TRBD1 (6 bases). V lost 3 bases and J lost 7, with 15 bases in between. This CDR3 spans 15 amino acids. Germline CDR1 SGHVS, CDR2 FQNEAQ. CDR3: CASSLLEARGEKLFF. The CDR3 DNA follows: TGTGCCAGCAGCTTGCTCGAGGCCAGGGGTGAAAAACTGTTTTTT.

The chain employs TRBV5-5 and TRBJ2-7; no clear D. Germline CDR1 reads SGHKS; CDR2 reads YYEKEE (reference sequence). Trimming took off 4 bases at V and 2 bases at J, with 7 bases between the two ends. The CDR3 loop spans 12 amino acids. The CDR3 DNA reads TGTGCCAGCAGCGGGGTGACCTACGAGCAGTACTTC. Its translation is CASSGVTYEQYF.

V is TRBV18 and J is TRBJ2-1, with D possibly being TRBD1 (5 bases). This CDR3 comprises 16 residues. V was shortened by 0 bases and J by 4 bases, with 13 bases between the two germline ends. Looked up from germline, CDR1 is KGHSH and CDR2 is LQKENI. This CDR3 reads CASSPPSGAGYNEQFF. Here the CDR3 DNA reads TGTGCCAGCTCACCACCCTCTGGGGCAGGGTACAATGAGCAGTTCTTC.

The chain has TRBV25-1 and TRBJ2-3, with 8 nucleotides matching TRBD2. V was clipped by 7 bases and J by 0 bases; unmatched bases: 6. The germline CDR1 and CDR2 sequences are MGHDK and SYGVNS. The CDR3 length is 15 residues. As DNA, the CDR3 is TGTGCCAGCACCATAGCGGGATCTAGCACAGATACGCAGTATTTT. It codes for CASTIAGSSTDTQYF.

The chain links TRBV11-2 to TRBJ2-7, with 10 nucleotides matching TRBD2. The CDR3 is 15 amino acids. Losses at the gene ends were 5 bases for V and 5 bases for J; bases not matched to a gene: 9. Germline CDR1 SGHAT, CDR2 FQNNGV. The CDR3 loop reads CASSPEVLAGDEQYF. The DNA for the CDR3 is TGTGCCAGCAGCCCCGAAGTCCTAGCGGGAGACGAGCAGTACTTC.

This clone was seen only once. The chain recombines TRBV10-2 with TRBJ2-7; D uncertain. Looked up from germline, CDR1 is WSHSY and CDR2 is SAAADI. V shed 3 bases and J shed 1 base, with 4 bases lying between them. This CDR3 is 12 amino acids long. This CDR3 reads CASSETSYEQYF. The CDR3 DNA reads as TGCGCCAGCAGTGAAACGTCCTACGAGCAGTACTTC.

The rearrangement joins TRBV7-9 to TRBJ1-3; no clear D gene. Per germline, CDR1 SEHNR and CDR2 FQNEAQ (reference sequence). V was clipped by 3 bases and J by 3 bases, with 12 bases between them. The CDR3 has 15 amino acids. The chain's CDR3 is CASSFKGMGGNTIYF. The CDR3 region has the DNA TGTGCCAGCAGCTTTAAGGGTATGGGTGGAAACACCATATATTTT.